This TCR beta chain was identified in a study of T cell responses to AZD1222 COVID-19 vaccine. Assay used: immunoSEQ multiplex PCR; TCRdb lists only in-frame clones, some missing. The table includes 120,000 to 150,000 clones, about 91% detected once. The TCR originated in an adult who received the AZD1222 COVID-19 vaccine. Sequenced material: peripheral blood, taken 28 days after the second AZD1222 dose.

The CDR3 DNA follows: TGCAGCGTTGATGTGGCAGGGGGGGCTTCTAACTATGGCTACACCTTC. Its protein is CSVDVAGGASNYGYTF. V usage is TRBV29-1 and J usage is TRBJ1-2; 7 nucleotides agree with TRBD1. The CDR3 totals 16 residues. Per the germline V gene, CDR1 is SQVTM and CDR2 is ANQGSEA. The V gene end was trimmed by 3 bases and the J gene end by 0 bases; junction bases not matched to a gene: 10.